Listed below are T cell receptor beta chains from one sample, sequenced in a study of shared clonotypes between healthy human individuals. The protocol was immunoSEQ multiplex PCR, while the TCRdb copy is restricted to in-frame clones and leaves out a portion. The sample holds 490,000 or so clones, 65% to 80% seen once. The specimen was PBMCs. Source of these receptors: a woman aged 40-49 years in good health. Some clones in this sample may be carry-over from other donors' samples. The CDR3 runs from the conserved cysteine through the conserved F or W. Fields, in order: clone size, V gene, J gene, D gene, CDR3 protein, CDR3 DNA. The D gene is left open where the match is weak. Where a row states a size, it is once, few, many or the class of an expanded clone; other rows omit it.

NA,TRBV6-5,TRBJ2-7,NA,CASRQGGEQYF,TGTGCCAGCAGGCAGGGGGGGGAGCAGTACTTC
NA,TRBV5-1,TRBJ2-1,TRBD2,CASSRVRTSGRAYNEQFF,TGCGCCAGCAGCCGAGTTAGGACTAGCGGGAGGGCCTACAATGAGCAGTTCTTC
NA,TRBV5-1,TRBJ1-1,NA,CASSLQILPSGTEAFF,TGCGCCAGCAGCTTGCAAATCCTCCCTAGCGGCACTGAAGCTTTCTTT
NA,TRBV5-4,TRBJ2-5,NA,CASSVEHRKETQYF,TGTGCCAGCAGCGTCGAACATAGAAAAGAGACCCAGTACTTC
NA,TRBV4-1,TRBJ2-1,NA,CASSQEEVPYNEQFF,TGCGCCAGCAGCCAAGAGGAGGTTCCCTACAATGAGCAGTTCTTC
NA,TRBV5-1,TRBJ1-5,NA,CASSLRAGDSNQPQHF,TGCGCCAGCAGCTTGAGGGCCGGAGATAGCAATCAGCCCCAGCATTTT
few,TRBV28,TRBJ2-7,TRBD2,CASSLGTSGRGSLEQYF,TGTGCCAGCAGCCTGGGGACTAGCGGGAGGGGATCCCTCGAGCAGTACTTC
NA,TRBV4-1,TRBJ2-3,NA,CASSHRLTPVGRAGRTDTQYF,TGCGCCAGCAGCCATCGACTCACCCCTGTCGGCAGGGCGGGACGGACAGATACGCAGTATTTT
once,TRBV28,TRBJ1-2,TRBD1,CASKTGGDYGYTF,TGTGCCAGCAAAACAGGGGGCGACTATGGCTACACCTTC
few,TRBV28,TRBJ2-7,TRBD2,CASNGGTSSYEQYF,TGTGCCAGCAATGGCGGGACTAGCTCCTACGAGCAGTACTTC
NA,TRBV27,TRBJ2-7,NA,CASRPVTAAAYEQYF,TGTGCCAGCAGACCCGTAACAGCTGCGGCTTACGAGCAGTACTTC
NA,TRBV18,TRBJ2-1,TRBD2,CASSPPAGTSSYNEQFF,TGTGCCAGCTCACCCCCAGCCGGGACTAGCAGCTACAATGAGCAGTTCTTC
NA,TRBV10-3,TRBJ1-4,TRBD1,CAISEDRENEKLFF,TGTGCCATCAGTGAGGACAGGGAAAATGAAAAACTGTTTTTT
NA,TRBV12-5,TRBJ2-5,NA,CASGPGGGQETQYF,TGTGCTAGTGGCCCGGGGGGCGGCCAAGAGACCCAGTACTTC
NA,TRBV19,TRBJ2-7,NA,CASSIEGSGFYEQYF,TGTGCCAGTAGTATAGAGGGAAGCGGGTTCTACGAGCAGTACTTC
NA,TRBV2,TRBJ1-3,TRBD1,CASTPGQGSSGNTIYF,TGTGCCAGCACCCCCGGACAGGGAAGCTCTGGAAACACCATATATTTT
NA,TRBV21-1,TRBJ2-5,NA,CASSEPGQGWETQYF,TGTGCCAGCAGCGAACCGGGACAGGGGTGGGAGACCCAGTACTTC
NA,TRBV5-4,TRBJ1-1,NA,CASSLGTLDTEAFF,TGTGCCAGCAGCTTAGGGACCCTCGACACTGAAGCTTTCTTT
many,TRBV5-4,TRBJ2-1,TRBD1,CASTPGQGVWNEQFF,TGTGCCAGCACCCCAGGACAGGGGGTCTGGAATGAGCAGTTCTTC
NA,TRBV5-1,TRBJ1-2,TRBD1,CASSARQGPYGYTF,TGCGCCAGCAGCGCCCGACAGGGACCCTATGGCTACACCTTC
NA,TRBV5-1,TRBJ1-1,NA,CASSVWDNTEAFF,TGCGCCAGCAGCGTCTGGGACAACACTGAAGCTTTCTTT
NA,TRBV15,TRBJ1-1,TRBD1,CATSRDPPGQGGAEAFF,TGTGCCACCAGCAGAGATCCCCCTGGACAGGGAGGGGCTGAAGCTTTCTTT
NA,TRBV6-1,TRBJ2-2,TRBD2,CASSALAGGSGGELFF,TGTGCCAGCAGTGCACTAGCGGGAGGATCTGGCGGGGAGCTGTTTTTT
few,TRBV5-4,TRBJ2-7,NA,CASSTYPGEQYF,TGTGCCAGCAGCACTTACCCAGGCGAGCAGTACTTC
few,TRBV7-3,TRBJ1-1,NA,CASSRSRNTEAFF,TGTGCCAGCAGCCGGAGTCGAAACACTGAAGCTTTCTTT
NA,TRBV27,TRBJ2-1,TRBD2,CASSLAGGQYNEQFF,TGTGCCAGCAGTTTAGCGGGAGGCCAATACAATGAGCAGTTCTTC
NA,TRBV27,TRBJ1-4,NA,CASSARTAKWEKLFF,TGTGCCAGCAGTGCCCGGACCGCAAAGTGGGAAAAACTGTTTTTT
NA,TRBV6-4,TRBJ2-3,TRBD2,CASSDGGRSTDTQYF,TGTGCCAGCAGTGACGGCGGGAGGAGCACAGATACGCAGTATTTT
NA,TRBV6-5,TRBJ1-2,NA,CASATDYGYTF,TGTGCCAGCGCGACAGACTATGGCTACACCTTC
NA,TRBV15,TRBJ1-4,NA,CATSRATEYEKLFF,TGTGCCACCAGCAGGGCCACAGAGTATGAAAAACTGTTTTTT
once,TRBV6-1,TRBJ1-5,NA,CASSEGLSGVDQPQHF,TGTGCCAGCAGTGAAGGGCTTAGTGGGGTGGATCAGCCCCAGCATTTT
NA,TRBV15,TRBJ2-7,TRBD1,CATSRSGAGQGDYEQYF,TGTGCCACCAGCAGGTCCGGTGCGGGACAGGGGGACTACGAGCAGTACTTC
NA,TRBV7-2,TRBJ1-4,NA,CASSQDSATNEKLFF,TGTGCCAGCAGCCAAGACAGCGCAACTAATGAAAAACTGTTTTTT
NA,TRBV5-6,TRBJ1-2,NA,CASSSWTGRTYGYTF,TGTGCCAGCAGCTCCTGGACGGGACGCACTTATGGCTACACCTTC
once,TRBV5-1,TRBJ2-4,NA,CASSGSGSGILAKNIQYF,TGCGCCAGCAGTGGTAGCGGTAGCGGTATACTAGCCAAAAACATTCAGTACTTC
NA,TRBV7-3,TRBJ2-5,NA,CASSSLAEQQETQYF,TGTGCCAGCAGCTCCTTAGCGGAGCAGCAAGAGACCCAGTACTTC
NA,TRBV2,TRBJ1-2,TRBD1,CAGMDRRIDGYTF,TGTGCCGGAATGGACAGGAGGATTGATGGCTACACCTTC
NA,TRBV6-1,TRBJ2-7,TRBD2,CASSEALLAGQTEQYF,TGTGCCAGCAGTGAAGCGCTCCTAGCGGGACAAACCGAGCAGTACTTC
NA,TRBV10-3,TRBJ2-3,NA,CAITKGLLDTQYF,TGTGCCATCACTAAGGGACTTCTGGATACGCAGTATTTT
NA,TRBV20-1,TRBJ2-1,NA,CSATGGNEQFF,TGCAGTGCTACAGGGGGGAATGAGCAGTTCTTC
once,TRBV19,TRBJ2-5,NA,CASSLRDNQETQYF,TGTGCCAGTAGTCTCCGGGACAACCAAGAGACCCAGTACTTC
NA,TRBV2,TRBJ2-7,TRBD1,CASSTQGLQASYEQYF,TGTGCCAGCAGCACACAGGGGCTCCAAGCTTCCTACGAGCAGTACTTC
few,TRBV9,TRBJ2-7,TRBD2,CASSVGELAAYEQYF,TGTGCCAGCAGCGTAGGAGAACTAGCGGCCTACGAGCAGTACTTC
many,TRBV18,TRBJ1-1,NA,CASSPLTGITEAFF,TGTGCCAGCTCACCGCTCACAGGGATCACTGAAGCTTTCTTT
NA,TRBV30,TRBJ2-2,NA,CVWSVQDRNTGELFF,TGTGTCTGGAGTGTACAGGACCGCAACACCGGGGAGCTGTTTTTT
NA,TRBV27,TRBJ2-7,TRBD2,CASSSLGLAGEQYF,TGTGCCAGCAGCTCACTTGGACTAGCGGGTGAGCAGTACTTC
NA,TRBV5-1,TRBJ2-3,NA,CASSLDFTDTQYF,TGCGCCAGCAGCTTGGACTTCACAGATACGCAGTATTTT
NA,TRBV4-2,TRBJ2-5,NA,CASSQDFGDSETQYF,TGTGCCAGCAGCCAAGATTTCGGGGATTCAGAGACCCAGTACTTC
few,TRBV19,TRBJ2-7,TRBD2,CASSTSGRTSYEQYF,TGTGCCAGTAGCACTAGCGGGAGGACGTCCTACGAGCAGTACTTC
NA,TRBV19,TRBJ1-3,NA,CASSISSQASGNTIYF,TGTGCCAGTAGTATATCGTCCCAGGCGTCTGGAAACACCATATATTTT
NA,TRBV14,TRBJ2-3,TRBD1,CASSWTGDGTDTQYF,TGTGCCAGCAGCTGGACAGGGGACGGCACAGATACGCAGTATTTT
once,TRBV10-2,TRBJ1-2,TRBD1,CASSSDRGYGYTF,TGCGCCAGCAGTTCGGACAGGGGGTATGGCTACACCTTC
NA,TRBV27,TRBJ1-4,TRBD1,CASSLGQAPSNEKLFF,TGTGCCAGCAGTTTAGGACAGGCCCCTTCTAATGAAAAACTGTTTTTT